This TCR beta chain was found in a study of shared clonotypes between healthy human individuals. The study, taken as a whole, reports: Relative to memory subsets, naive subsets generally showed larger estimated richness.

Details on this clone: As yet, its antigen is unknown.

Across several immunoSEQ plates, the genomic DNA of each subset was split evenly. Replicate sorted-subset PCRs were loaded with around 220 ng DNA, 31,000 or so T cell genomes. Assay: immunoSEQ multiplex PCR; the TCRdb copy retains only in-frame clones and omits some. The sample includes over a million clones, 75% to 80% of them seen just once. Every donor was a Caucasian adult from Nashville, Tennessee. Germline lookup yields CDR1 GTSNPN and CDR2 SVGIG (reference sequence). The CDR3 is 14 residues long. The V end was cut by 0 bases, the J end by 4 bases, with 12 bases between. Material: memory CD4+ T cells from PBMCs. As for subset: CD45RA-negative fraction. V usage is TRBV30 and J usage is TRBJ1-1; weak D call: TRBD1 (5 bases). This TCR was sampled from a young man in good health. Some clones in this sample may be carry-over from other donors' samples. Here the CDR3 DNA reads TGTGCCTGGAGTGTTGGAGTTGGGGGCACTGAAGCTTTCTTT. Its translation: CAWSVGVGGTEAFF.